Listed below are T cell receptor beta chains from one sample, sequenced in a study of blood T cell repertoires in COVID-19. TCRdb's copy holds only in-frame clones and misses some; the assay was immunoSEQ multiplex PCR. The data hold about 99,000 clones, with 84% observed a single time. Sequenced: peripheral blood. These receptors came from a man in his sixties or seventies with active or convalescent COVID-19. CDR3s include the opening cysteine and the closing phenylalanine or tryptophan. A D gene is named only where the DNA matches it firmly. Clone size appears in some rows only: once, few, many, or a class for an expanded clone.

clone_size,v_call,j_call,d_call,cdr3_nt,cdr3_aa
.,TRBV7-9,TRBJ1-6,.,TGTGCCAGCAGCTATGACAGAAGCTCCTATAATTCACCCCTCCACTTT,CASSYDRSSYNSPLHF
.,TRBV2,TRBJ1-5,.,TGTGCCAGCATGAGGCAGGGCAACAATCAGCCCCAGCATTTT,CASMRQGNNQPQHF
few,TRBV28,TRBJ1-5,.,TGTGCCAGCAGTTTATTGGGAGGCAATCAGCCCCAGCATTTT,CASSLLGGNQPQHF
.,TRBV28,TRBJ2-5,.,TGTGCCAGCAGTCCGGACAGAGTCCAAGAGACCCAGTACTTC,CASSPDRVQETQYF
.,TRBV19,TRBJ2-5,.,TGTGCCAGTAATGGGAGGTACTCTCTCGCGGAGACCCAGTACTTC,CASNGRYSLAETQYF
once,TRBV28,TRBJ1-2,.,TGTGCCAGCAGTTTCCGTATGGCCCCTAACTATGGCTACACCTTC,CASSFRMAPNYGYTF
.,TRBV3-1/TRBV3-2,TRBJ2-3,TRBD2,TGTGCCAGCAGCCCTTTAGCGGGGGGAAGCACAGATACGCAGTATTTT,CASSPLAGGSTDTQYF
once,TRBV10-3,TRBJ1-5,.,TGTGCCATCAGTGAAAATACCCTTCGGAATCAGCCCCAGCATTTT,CAISENTLRNQPQHF
once,TRBV7-2,TRBJ1-2,.,TGTGCCAGCAGCTTAACGCCAGGGAATGGCTACACCTTC,CASSLTPGNGYTF
.,TRBV5-4,TRBJ2-2,TRBD2,TGTGCCAGCAGTTTTGATGCACTAGCGGCGAACACCGGGGAGCTGTTTTTT,CASSFDALAANTGELFF
.,TRBV5-1,TRBJ2-3,TRBD2,TGCGCCAGCAGCACCGGACTAGCGGGGGACCTAGCGCGCACAGATACGCAGTATTTT,CASSTGLAGDLARTDTQYF